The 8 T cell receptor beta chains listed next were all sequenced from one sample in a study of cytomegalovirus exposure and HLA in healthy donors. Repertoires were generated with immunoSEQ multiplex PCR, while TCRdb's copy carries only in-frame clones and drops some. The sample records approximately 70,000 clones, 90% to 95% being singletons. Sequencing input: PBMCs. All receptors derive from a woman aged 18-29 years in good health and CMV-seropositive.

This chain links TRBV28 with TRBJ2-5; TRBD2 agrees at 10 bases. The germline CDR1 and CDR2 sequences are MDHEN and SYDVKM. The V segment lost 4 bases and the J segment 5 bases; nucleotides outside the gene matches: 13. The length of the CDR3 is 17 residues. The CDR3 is CASSSTLAGVSRETQYF. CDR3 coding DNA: TGTGCCAGCAGTTCGACTCTAGCGGGAGTGTCAAGGGAGACCCAGTACTTC. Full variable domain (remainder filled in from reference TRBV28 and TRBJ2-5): DVKVTQSSRYLVKRTGEKVFLECVQDMDHENMFWYRQDPGLGLRLIYFSYDVKMKEKGDIPEGYSVSREKKERFSLILESASTNQTSMYLCASSSTLAGVSRETQYFGPGTRLLVL.

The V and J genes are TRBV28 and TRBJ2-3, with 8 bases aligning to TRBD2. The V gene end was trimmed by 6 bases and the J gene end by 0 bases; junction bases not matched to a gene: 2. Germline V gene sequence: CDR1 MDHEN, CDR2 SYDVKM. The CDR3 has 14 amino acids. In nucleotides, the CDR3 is TGTGCCAGCAGATCTAGCGGGAGCACAGATACGCAGTATTTT. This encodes CASRSSGSTDTQYF.

The CDR3 DNA follows: TGTGCCAGCAGCCGAAGGACTCCCCAGGAGACCCAGTACTTC. This gives the protein CASSRRTPQETQYF. The gene calls are TRBV11-2 and TRBJ2-5; D may be TRBD2 (5 bases). Germline CDR1 and CDR2: SGHAT and FQNNGV. Trimming stripped 5 bases from V and 5 bases from J, with 15 bases between. This CDR3 region has 14 residues. The full variable domain, its missing parts supplied by reference TRBV11-2 and TRBJ2-5, is EAGVAQSPRYKIIEKRQSVAFWCNPISGHATLYWYQQILGQGPKLLIQFQNNGVVDDSQLPKDRFSAERLKGVDSTLKIQPAKLEDSAVYLCASSRRTPQETQYFGPGTRLLVL.

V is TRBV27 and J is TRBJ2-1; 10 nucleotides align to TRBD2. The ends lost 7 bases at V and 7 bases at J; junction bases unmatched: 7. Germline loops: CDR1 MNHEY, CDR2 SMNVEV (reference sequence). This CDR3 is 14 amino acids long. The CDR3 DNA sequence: TGTGCCAGCAACCCGGGACTAGCGTTGAATGAGCAGTTCTTC. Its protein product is CASNPGLALNEQFF.

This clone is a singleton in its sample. The CDR3: CASSLRGAAGTNDNTGKPSYEQYF. CDR3 DNA: TGTGCCAGCAGCTTAAGGGGGGCGGCCGGGACTAACGACAACACCGGAAAACCCTCCTACGAGCAGTACTTC. V gene TRBV7-3 combines with J gene TRBJ2-7; tentative D call: TRBD2 (7 bases). The CDR3 is made up of 24 amino acids. V lost 1 base and J 0 bases, leaving 37 bases between the germline ends. Germline V gene data show CDR1 as SGHTA and CDR2 as FQGTGA.

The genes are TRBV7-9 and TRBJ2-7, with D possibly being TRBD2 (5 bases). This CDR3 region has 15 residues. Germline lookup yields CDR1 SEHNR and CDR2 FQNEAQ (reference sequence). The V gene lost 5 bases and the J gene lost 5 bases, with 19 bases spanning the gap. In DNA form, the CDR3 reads TGTGCCAGCAGCCCCACGGGGATGGAGGCTGACGAGCAGTACTTC. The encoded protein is CASSPTGMEADEQYF. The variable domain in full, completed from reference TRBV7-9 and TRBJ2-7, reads DTGVSQNPRHKITKRGQNVTFRCDPISEHNRLYWYRQTLGQGPEFLTYFQNEAQLEKSRLLSDRFSAERPKGSFSTLEIQRTEQGDSAMYLCASSPTGMEADEQYFGPGTRLTVT.

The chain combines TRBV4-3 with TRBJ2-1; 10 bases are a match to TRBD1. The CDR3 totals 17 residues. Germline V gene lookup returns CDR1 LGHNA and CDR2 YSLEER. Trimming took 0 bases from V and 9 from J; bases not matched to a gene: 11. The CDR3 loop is CASSQEAAGTGALEQFF. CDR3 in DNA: TGCGCCAGCAGCCAAGAGGCGGCCGGGACAGGGGCCCTTGAGCAGTTCTTC.

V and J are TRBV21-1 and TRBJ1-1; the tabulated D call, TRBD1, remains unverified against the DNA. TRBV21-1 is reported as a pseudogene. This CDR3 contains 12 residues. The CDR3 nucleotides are TGTGCCAGCAGCAAAGGGTCTAGGGGAGCTTTCTTT. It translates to CASSKGSRGAFF.